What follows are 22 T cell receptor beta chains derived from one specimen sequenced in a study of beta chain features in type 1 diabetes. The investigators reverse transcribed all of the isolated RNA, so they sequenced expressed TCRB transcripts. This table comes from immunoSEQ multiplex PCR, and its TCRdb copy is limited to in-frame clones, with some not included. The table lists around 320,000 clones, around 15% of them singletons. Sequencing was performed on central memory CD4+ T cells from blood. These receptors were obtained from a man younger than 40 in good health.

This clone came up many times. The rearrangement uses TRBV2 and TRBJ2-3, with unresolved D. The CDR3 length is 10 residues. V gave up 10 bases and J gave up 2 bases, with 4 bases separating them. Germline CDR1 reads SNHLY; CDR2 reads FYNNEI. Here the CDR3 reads CATYTDTQYF. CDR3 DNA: TGTGCCACCTACACAGATACGCAGTATTTT.

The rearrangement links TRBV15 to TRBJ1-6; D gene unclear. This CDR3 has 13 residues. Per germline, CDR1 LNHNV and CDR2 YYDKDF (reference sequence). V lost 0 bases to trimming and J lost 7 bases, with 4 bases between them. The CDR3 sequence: CATSRDPNSPLHF. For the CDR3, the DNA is TGTGCCACCAGCAGAGACCCAAATTCACCCCTCCACTTT. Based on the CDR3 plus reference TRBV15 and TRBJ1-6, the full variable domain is DAMVIQNPRYQVTQFGKPVTLSCSQTLNHNVMYWYQQKSSQAPKLLFHYYDKDFNNEADTPDNFQSRRPNTSFCFLDIRSPGLGDTAMYLCATSRDPNSPLHFGNGTRLTVT.

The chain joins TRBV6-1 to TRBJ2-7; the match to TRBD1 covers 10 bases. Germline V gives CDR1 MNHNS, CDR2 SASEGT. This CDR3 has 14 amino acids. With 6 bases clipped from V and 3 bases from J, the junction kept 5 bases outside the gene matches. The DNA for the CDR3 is TGTGCCAGCAGGGCCGGGACAGGGGTCTACGAGCAGTACTTC. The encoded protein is CASRAGTGVYEQYF.

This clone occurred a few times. This chain's CDR3 is CSVERWGRTSGGETQYF. The CDR3 DNA reads as TGCAGCGTTGAAAGGTGGGGGAGGACTAGCGGGGGGGAGACCCAGTACTTC. The chain joins TRBV29-1 to TRBJ2-5; 14 bases agree with TRBD2. The CDR3 contains 17 residues. With 2 bases clipped from V and 5 bases from J, the junction kept 10 bases outside the gene matches. Germline assignment: CDR1 SQVTM and CDR2 ANQGSEA.

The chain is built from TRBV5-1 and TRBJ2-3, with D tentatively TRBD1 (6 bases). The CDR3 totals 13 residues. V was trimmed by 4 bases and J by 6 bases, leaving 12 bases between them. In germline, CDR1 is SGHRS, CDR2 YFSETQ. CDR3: CASSRQGSDTQYF. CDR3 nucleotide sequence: TGCGCCAGCAGCCGTCAGGGGAGTGATACGCAGTATTTT.

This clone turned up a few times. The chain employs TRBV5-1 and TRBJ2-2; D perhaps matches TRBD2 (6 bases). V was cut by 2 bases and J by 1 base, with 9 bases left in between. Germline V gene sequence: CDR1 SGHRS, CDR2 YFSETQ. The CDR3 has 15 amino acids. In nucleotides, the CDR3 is TGCGCCAGCAGCTTCGCGGGGCAGAACACCGGGGAGCTGTTTTTT. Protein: CASSFAGQNTGELFF.

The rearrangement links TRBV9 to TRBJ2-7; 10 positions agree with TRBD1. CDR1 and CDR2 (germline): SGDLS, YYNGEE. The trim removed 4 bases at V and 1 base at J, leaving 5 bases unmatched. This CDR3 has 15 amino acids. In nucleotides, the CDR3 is TGTGCCAGCAGCCAGGGACAGGGGATATCCTACGAGCAGTACTTC. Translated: CASSQGQGISYEQYF. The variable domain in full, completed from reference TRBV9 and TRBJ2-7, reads DSGVTQTPKHLITATGQRVTLRCSPRSGDLSVYWYQQSLDQGLQFLIQYYNGEERAKGNILERFSAQQFPDLHSELNLSSLELGDSALYFCASSQGQGISYEQYFGPGTRLTVT.

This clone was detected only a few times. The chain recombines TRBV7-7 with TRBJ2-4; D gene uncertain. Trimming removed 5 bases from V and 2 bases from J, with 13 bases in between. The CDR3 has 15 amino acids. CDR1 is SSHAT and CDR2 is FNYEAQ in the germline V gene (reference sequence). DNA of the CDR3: TGTGCCAGCAGCCCACCGCTCAGTCCCAAAAACATTCAGTACTTC. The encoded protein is CASSPPLSPKNIQYF.

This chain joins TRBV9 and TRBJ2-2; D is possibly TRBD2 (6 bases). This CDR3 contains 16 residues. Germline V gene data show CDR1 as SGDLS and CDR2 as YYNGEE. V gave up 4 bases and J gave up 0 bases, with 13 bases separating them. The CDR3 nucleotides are TGTGCCAGCAGCTTCTTAGCGGATCCGAACACCGGGGAGCTGTTTTTT. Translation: CASSFLADPNTGELFF.

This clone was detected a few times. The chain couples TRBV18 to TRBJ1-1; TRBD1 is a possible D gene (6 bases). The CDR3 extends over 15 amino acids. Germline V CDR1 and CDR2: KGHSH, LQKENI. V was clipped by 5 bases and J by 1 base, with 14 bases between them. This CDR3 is CASSTSGRGNTEAFF. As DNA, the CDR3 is TGTGCCAGCTCAACCTCGGGCAGGGGGAACACTGAAGCTTTCTTT.

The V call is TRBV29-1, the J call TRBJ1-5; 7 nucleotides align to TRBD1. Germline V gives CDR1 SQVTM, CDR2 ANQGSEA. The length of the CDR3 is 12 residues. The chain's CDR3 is CRPGQTNQPQHF. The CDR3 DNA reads TGCAGGCCGGGACAGACAAATCAGCCCCAGCATTTT.

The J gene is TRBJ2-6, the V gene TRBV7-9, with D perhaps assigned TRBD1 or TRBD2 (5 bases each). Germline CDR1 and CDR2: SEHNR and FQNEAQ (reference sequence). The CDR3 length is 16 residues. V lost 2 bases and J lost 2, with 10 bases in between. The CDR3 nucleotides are TGTGCCAGCAGCTTACCGAGGGGAGCTGGGGCCAACGTCCTGACTTTC. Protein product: CASSLPRGAGANVLTF.

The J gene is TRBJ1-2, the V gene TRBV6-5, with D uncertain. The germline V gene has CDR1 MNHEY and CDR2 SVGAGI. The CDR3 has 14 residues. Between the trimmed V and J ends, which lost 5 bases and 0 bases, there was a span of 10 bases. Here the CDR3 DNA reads TGTGCCAGCAGTCGCGGGCGGGCTAACTATGGCTACACCTTC. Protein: CASSRGRANYGYTF.

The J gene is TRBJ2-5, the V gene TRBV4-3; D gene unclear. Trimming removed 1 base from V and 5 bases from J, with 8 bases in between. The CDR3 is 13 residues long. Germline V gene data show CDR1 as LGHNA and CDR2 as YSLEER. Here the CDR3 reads CASSQARTETQYF. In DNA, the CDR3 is TGCGCCAGCAGCCAAGCCCGTACGGAGACCCAGTACTTC.

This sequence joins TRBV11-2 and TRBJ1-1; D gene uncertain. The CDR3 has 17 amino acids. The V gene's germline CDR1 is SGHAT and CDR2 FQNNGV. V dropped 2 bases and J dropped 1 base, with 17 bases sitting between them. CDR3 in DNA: TGTGCCAGCAGCTTATCGGCGCCGCGGGTCCCGAACACTGAAGCTTTCTTT. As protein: CASSLSAPRVPNTEAFF. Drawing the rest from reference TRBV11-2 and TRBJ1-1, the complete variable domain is EAGVAQSPRYKIIEKRQSVAFWCNPISGHATLYWYQQILGQGPKLLIQFQNNGVVDDSQLPKDRFSAERLKGVDSTLKIQPAKLEDSAVYLCASSLSAPRVPNTEAFFGQGTRLTVV.

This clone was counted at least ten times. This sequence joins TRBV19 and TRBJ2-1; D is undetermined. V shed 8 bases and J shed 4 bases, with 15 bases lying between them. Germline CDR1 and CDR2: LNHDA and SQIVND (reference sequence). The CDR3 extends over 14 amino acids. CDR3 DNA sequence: TGTGCCAGTTCGGCTACCTTCATTTACAATGAGCAGTTCTTC. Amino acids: CASSATFIYNEQFF.

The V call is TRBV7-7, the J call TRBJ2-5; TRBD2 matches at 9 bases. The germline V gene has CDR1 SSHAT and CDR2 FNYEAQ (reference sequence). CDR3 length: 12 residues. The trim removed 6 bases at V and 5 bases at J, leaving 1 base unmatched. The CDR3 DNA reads TGTGCCAGCAGTGGACTAGCGGAGACCCAGTACTTC. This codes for CASSGLAETQYF.

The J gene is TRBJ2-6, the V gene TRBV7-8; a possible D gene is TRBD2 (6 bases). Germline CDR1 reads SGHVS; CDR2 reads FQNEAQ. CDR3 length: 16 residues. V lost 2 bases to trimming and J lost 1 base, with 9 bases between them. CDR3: CASSLRRGSGANVLTF. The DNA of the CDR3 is TGTGCCAGCAGCTTACGTCGGGGGTCTGGGGCCAACGTCCTGACTTTC.

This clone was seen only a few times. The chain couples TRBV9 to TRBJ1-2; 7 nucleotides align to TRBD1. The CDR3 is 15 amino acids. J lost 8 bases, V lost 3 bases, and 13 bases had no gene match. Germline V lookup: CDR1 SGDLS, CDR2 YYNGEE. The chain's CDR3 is CASSGTGTVLGGYTF. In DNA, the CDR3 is TGTGCCAGCAGCGGAACCGGGACAGTCCTTGGGGGCTACACCTTC. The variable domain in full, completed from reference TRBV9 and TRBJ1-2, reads DSGVTQTPKHLITATGQRVTLRCSPRSGDLSVYWYQQSLDQGLQFLIQYYNGEERAKGNILERFSAQQFPDLHSELNLSSLELGDSALYFCASSGTGTVLGGYTFGSGTRLTVV.

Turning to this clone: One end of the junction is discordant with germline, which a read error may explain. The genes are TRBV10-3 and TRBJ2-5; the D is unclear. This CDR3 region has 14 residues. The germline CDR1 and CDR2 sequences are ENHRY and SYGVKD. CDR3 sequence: CASSEATGYGAQYF. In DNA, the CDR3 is TGTGCCAGCAGTGAAGCGACGGGCTATGGGGCCCAGTACTTC.

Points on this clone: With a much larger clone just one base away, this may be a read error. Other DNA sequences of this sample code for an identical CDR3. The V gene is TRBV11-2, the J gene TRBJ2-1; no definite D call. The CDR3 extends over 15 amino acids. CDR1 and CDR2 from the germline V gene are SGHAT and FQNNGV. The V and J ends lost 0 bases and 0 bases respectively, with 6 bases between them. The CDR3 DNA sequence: TGTGCCAGCAGCTTAGAGGGTAGCTCCTACAATGAGCAGTTCTTC. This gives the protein CASSLEGSSYNEQFF.

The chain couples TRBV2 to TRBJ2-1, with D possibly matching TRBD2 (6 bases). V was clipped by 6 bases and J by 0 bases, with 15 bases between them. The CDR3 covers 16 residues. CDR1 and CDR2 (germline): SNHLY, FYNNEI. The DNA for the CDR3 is TGTGCCAGCAGCCCGACCGGGGGTACCTCCTACAATGAGCAGTTCTTC. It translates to CASSPTGGTSYNEQFF.